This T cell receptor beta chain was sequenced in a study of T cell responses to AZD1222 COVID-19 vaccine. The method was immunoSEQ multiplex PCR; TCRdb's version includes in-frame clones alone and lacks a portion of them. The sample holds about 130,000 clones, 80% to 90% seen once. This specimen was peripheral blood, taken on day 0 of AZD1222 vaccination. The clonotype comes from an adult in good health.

The CDR3 nucleotides are TGTGCCAGCAGTTACGTTGGGGGGATTAATGAAAAACTGTTTTTT. It translates to CASSYVGGINEKLFF. This chain joins TRBV6-5 and TRBJ1-4, with D possibly matching TRBD1 (5 bases). V was clipped by 2 bases and J by 4 bases, with 11 bases between them. Germline CDR1 is MNHEY and CDR2 is SVGAGI. This CDR3 has 15 residues.